These 3 T cell receptor beta chains share one sample of origin, sequenced in a study of blood T cell repertoires in COVID-19. TCRdb keeps only in-frame clones here, not all; method: immunoSEQ multiplex PCR. Here the sample spans approximately 260,000 clones, roughly 83% being singletons. Sequencing was done on a sample of peripheral blood. These receptors came from a man between 60 and 75 years old who had recovered from COVID-19.

The chain combines TRBV6-5 with TRBJ1-1; a weak D match, TRBD1 (6 bases). From germline, CDR1 is MNHEY and CDR2 SVGAGI. The ends were cut back, 0 bases at V and 1 base at J, with 9 bases in the middle. This CDR3 has 15 residues. CDR3: CASSYSRGGNTEAFF. CDR3 DNA: TGTGCCAGCAGTTACTCCAGGGGTGGGAACACTGAAGCTTTCTTT.

The chain uses TRBV7-6 and TRBJ2-1; TRBD2 matches at 9 bases. Unmatched junction bases numbered 3, after V lost 0 bases and J lost 3 bases. Germline loops: CDR1 SGHVS, CDR2 FNYEAQ. There are 16 residues in the CDR3. CDR3 sequence: CASSLAPAGGYNEQFF. The CDR3, as DNA: TGTGCCAGCAGCTTAGCGCCAGCGGGGGGCTACAATGAGCAGTTCTTC. The full variable domain, in which reference TRBV7-6 and TRBJ2-1 provide the parts outside the CDR3, is GAGVSQSPRYKVTKRGQDVALRCDPISGHVSLYWYRQALGQGPEFLTYFNYEAQQDKSGLPNDRFSAERPEGSISTLTIQRTEQRDSAMYRCASSLAPAGGYNEQFFGPGTRLTVL.

DNA for the CDR3: TGTGCCAGCAGCTACAAGACAGGGGGCGACTATGGCTACACCTTC. This codes for CASSYKTGGDYGYTF. V usage is TRBV7-9 and J usage is TRBJ1-2; 10 positions match TRBD1. The CDR3 totals 15 residues. V lost 4 bases to trimming and J lost 3 bases; unmatched junction nucleotides: 5. CDR1 and CDR2 (germline): SEHNR, FQNEAQ (reference sequence).